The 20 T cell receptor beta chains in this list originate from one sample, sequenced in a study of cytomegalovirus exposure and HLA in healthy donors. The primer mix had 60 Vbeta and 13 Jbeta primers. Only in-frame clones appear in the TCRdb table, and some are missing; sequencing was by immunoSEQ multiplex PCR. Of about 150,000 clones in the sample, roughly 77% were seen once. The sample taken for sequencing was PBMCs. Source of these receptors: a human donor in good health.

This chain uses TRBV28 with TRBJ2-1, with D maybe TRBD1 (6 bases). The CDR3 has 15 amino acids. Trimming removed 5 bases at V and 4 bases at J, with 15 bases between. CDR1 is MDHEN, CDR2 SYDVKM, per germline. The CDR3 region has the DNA TGTGCCAGCAGTCCGTCAACACAGGGATACAATGAGCAGTTCTTC. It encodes CASSPSTQGYNEQFF.

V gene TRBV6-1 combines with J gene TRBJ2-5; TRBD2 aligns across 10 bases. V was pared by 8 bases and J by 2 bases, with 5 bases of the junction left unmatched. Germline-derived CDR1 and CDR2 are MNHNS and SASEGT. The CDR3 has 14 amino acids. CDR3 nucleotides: TGTGCCAGCGTGCTTAGCGGGGGGCAAGAGACCCAGTACTTC. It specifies CASVLSGGQETQYF.

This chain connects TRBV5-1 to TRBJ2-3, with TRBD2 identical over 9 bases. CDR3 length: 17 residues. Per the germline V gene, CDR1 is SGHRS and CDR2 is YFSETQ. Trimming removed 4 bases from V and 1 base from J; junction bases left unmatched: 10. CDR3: CASSPGGGRVGTDTQYF. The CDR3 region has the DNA TGCGCCAGCAGCCCCGGCGGCGGGAGGGTGGGCACAGATACGCAGTATTTT.

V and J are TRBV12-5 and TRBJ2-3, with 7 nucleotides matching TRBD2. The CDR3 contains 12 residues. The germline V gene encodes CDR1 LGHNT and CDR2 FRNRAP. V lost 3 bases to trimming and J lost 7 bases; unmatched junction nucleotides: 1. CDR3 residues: CASGLAGYTQYF. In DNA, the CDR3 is TGTGCTAGTGGTTTAGCGGGGTATACGCAGTATTTT.

In DNA form, the CDR3 reads TGTGCCAGCAGTCCTATAACGGAGGGGGCGGTGAAACTGTTTTTT. Its protein product is CASSPITEGAVKLFF. The V gene is TRBV27, the J gene TRBJ1-4; 7 nucleotides agree with TRBD1. V was pared by 5 bases and J by 11 bases, with 14 bases of the junction left unmatched. The CDR3 length is 15 residues. CDR1 is MNHEY, CDR2 SMNVEV, per germline (reference sequence).

CDR3 sequence reads: CASSPLKGARGEKLFF. The CDR3 bases are TGTGCCAGCAGCCCCCTTAAGGGGGCGCGAGGTGAAAAACTGTTTTTT. The chain couples TRBV11-2 to TRBJ1-4, with 7 bases identical to TRBD1. J lost 7 bases, V lost 5 bases, and 13 bases had no gene match. The CDR3 contains 16 residues. Germline V gives CDR1 SGHAT, CDR2 FQNNGV.

The CDR3 spells CSAQQGTEAFF. For the CDR3, the DNA is TGCAGTGCTCAACAGGGGACTGAAGCTTTCTTT. The chain links TRBV20-1 to TRBJ1-1, with 7 bases identical to TRBD1. J was trimmed by 5 bases and V by 5 bases; bases with no gene match: 2. This CDR3 is 11 amino acids long. The V gene's germline CDR1 is DFQATT and CDR2 SNEGSKA (reference sequence).

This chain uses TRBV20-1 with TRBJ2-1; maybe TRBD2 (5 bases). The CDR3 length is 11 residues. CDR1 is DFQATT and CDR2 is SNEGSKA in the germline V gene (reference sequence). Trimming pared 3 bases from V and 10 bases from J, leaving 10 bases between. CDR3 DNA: TGCAGTGCTAGGTTTGGGGAGGAGCAGTTCTTC. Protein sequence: CSARFGEEQFF.

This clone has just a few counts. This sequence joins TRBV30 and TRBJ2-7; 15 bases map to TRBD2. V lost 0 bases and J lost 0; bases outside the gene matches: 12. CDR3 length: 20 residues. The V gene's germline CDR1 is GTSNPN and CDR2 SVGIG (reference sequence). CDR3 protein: CAWSVGIWTSGGVSSYEQYF. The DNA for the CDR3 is TGTGCCTGGAGTGTTGGAATCTGGACTAGCGGGGGGGTCAGCTCCTACGAGCAGTACTTC.

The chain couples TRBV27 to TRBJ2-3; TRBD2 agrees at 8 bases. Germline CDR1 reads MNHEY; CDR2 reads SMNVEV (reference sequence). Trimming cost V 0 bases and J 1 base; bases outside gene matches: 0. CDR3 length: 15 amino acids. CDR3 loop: CASSLSTSGTDTQYF. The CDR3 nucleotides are TGTGCCAGCAGTTTATCGACTAGCGGCACAGATACGCAGTATTTT.

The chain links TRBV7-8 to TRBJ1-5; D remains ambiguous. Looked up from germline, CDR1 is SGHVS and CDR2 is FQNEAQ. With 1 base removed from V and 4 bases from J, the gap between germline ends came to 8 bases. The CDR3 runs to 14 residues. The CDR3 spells CASSLGAPNQPQHF. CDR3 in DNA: TGTGCCAGCAGCTTAGGGGCACCTAATCAGCCCCAGCATTTT.

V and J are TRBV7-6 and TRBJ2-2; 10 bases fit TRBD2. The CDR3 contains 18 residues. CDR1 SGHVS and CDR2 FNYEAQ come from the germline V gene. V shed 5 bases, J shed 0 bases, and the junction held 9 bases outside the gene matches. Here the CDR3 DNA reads TGTGCCAGCAGCCCAGAACTAGCGGGACCGGCGAACACCGGGGAGCTGTTTTTT. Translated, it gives CASSPELAGPANTGELFF.

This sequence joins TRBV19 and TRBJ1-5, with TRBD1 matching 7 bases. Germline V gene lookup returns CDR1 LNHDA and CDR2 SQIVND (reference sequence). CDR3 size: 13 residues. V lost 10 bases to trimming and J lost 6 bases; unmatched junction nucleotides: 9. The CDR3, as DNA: TGTGCCACCGCTAGACAGGGTATTCAGCCCCAGCATTTT. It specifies CATARQGIQPQHF.

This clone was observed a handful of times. The DNA of the CDR3 is TGTGCCAGCAGCTCCATTGAGGCTTTCTTT. Translation gives CASSSIEAFF. The chain is built from TRBV7-2 and TRBJ1-1, with unresolved D. Trimming shortened V by 4 bases and J by 11 bases, and 8 bases separated the two germline ends. Germline V gene lookup returns CDR1 SGHTA and CDR2 FQGNSA. The CDR3 has 10 residues.

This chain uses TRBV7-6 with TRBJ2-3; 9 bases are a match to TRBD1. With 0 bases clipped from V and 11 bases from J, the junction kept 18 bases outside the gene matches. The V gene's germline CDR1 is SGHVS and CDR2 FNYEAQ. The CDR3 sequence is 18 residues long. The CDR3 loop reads CASSLADTEKPGQGLQYF. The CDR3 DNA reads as TGTGCCAGCAGCTTAGCGGACACTGAGAAACCGGGACAGGGTCTGCAGTATTTT.

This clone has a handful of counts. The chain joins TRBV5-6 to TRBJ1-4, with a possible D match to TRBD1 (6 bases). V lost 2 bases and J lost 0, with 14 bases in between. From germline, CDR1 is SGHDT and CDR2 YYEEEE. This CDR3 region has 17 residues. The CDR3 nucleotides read TGTGCCAGCAGCTTCCGGACAGCCTTTGCAACTAATGAAAAACTGTTTTTT. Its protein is CASSFRTAFATNEKLFF.

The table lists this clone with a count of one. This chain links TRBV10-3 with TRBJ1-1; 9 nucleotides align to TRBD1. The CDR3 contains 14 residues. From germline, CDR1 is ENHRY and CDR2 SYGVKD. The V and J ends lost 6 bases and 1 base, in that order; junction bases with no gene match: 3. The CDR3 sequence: CAIRDRGANTEAFF. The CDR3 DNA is TGTGCCATCAGAGACAGGGGGGCGAACACTGAAGCTTTCTTT.

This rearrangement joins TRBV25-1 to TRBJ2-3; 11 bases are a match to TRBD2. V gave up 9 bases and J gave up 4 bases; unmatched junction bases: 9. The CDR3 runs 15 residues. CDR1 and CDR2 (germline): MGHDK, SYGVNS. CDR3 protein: CASSFIAGGSDTQYF. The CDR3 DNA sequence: TGTGCCAGTAGTTTTATAGCGGGAGGGTCAGATACGCAGTATTTT. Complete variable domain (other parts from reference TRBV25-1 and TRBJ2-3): EADIYQTPRYLVIGTGKKITLECSQTMGHDKMYWYQQDPGMELHLIHYSYGVNSTEKGDLSSESTVSRIRTEHFPLTLESARPSHTSQYLCASSFIAGGSDTQYFGPGTRLTVL.

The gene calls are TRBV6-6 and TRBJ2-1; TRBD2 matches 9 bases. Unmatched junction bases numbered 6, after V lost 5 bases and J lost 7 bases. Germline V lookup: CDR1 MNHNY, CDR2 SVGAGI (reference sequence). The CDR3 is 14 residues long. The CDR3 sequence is CASSRFTSGNEQFF. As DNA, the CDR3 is TGTGCCAGCAGTCGATTCACTAGCGGGAATGAGCAGTTCTTC.

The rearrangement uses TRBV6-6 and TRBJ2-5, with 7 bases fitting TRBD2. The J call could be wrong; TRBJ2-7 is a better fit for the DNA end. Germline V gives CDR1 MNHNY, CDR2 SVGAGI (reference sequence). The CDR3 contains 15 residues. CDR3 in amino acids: CASRALAEGSYEQYF. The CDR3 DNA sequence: TGTGCCAGCAGAGCCCTAGCGGAAGGGTCCTACGAGCAGTACTTC.